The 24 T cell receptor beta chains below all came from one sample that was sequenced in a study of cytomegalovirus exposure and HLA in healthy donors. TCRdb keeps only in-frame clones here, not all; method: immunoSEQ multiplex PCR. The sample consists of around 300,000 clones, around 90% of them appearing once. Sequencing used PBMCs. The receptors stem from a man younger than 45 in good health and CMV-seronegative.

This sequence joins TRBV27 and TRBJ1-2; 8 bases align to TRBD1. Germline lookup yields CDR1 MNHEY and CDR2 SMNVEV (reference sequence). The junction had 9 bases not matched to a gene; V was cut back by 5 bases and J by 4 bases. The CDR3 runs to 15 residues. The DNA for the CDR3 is TGTGCCAGCAGTCCCCAGGGGGCGAGGCGCTATGGCTACACCTTC. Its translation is CASSPQGARRYGYTF.

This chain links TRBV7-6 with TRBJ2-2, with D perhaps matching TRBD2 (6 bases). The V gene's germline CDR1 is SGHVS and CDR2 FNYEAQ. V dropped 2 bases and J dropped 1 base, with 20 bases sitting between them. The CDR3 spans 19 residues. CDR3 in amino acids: CASSLLGIGGILNTGELFF. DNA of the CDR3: TGTGCCAGCAGCTTACTAGGGATTGGAGGGATCTTGAACACCGGGGAGCTGTTTTTT.

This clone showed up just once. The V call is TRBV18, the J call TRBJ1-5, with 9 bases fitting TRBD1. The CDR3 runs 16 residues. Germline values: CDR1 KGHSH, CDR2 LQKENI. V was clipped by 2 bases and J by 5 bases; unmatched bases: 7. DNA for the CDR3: TGTGCCAGCTCACCAGGGACAGGGAGAACCGATCAGCCCCAGCATTTT. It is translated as CASSPGTGRTDQPQHF.

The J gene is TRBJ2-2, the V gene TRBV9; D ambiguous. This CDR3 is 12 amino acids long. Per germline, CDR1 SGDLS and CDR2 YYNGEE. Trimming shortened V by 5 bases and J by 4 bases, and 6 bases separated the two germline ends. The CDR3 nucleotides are TGTGCCAGCAGGGTCGGCACCGGGGAGCTGTTTTTT. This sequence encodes CASRVGTGELFF. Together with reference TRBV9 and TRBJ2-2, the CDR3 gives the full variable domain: DSGVTQTPKHLITATGQRVTLRCSPRSGDLSVYWYQQSLDQGLQFLIQYYNGEERAKGNILERFSAQQFPDLHSELNLSSLELGDSALYFCASRVGTGELFFGEGSRLTVL.

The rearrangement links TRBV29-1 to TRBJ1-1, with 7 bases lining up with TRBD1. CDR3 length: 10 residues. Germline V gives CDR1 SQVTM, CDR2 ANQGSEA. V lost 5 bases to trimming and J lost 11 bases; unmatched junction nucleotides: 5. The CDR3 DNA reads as TGCAGCGTTTATGGGACAGATGCTTTCTTT. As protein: CSVYGTDAFF.

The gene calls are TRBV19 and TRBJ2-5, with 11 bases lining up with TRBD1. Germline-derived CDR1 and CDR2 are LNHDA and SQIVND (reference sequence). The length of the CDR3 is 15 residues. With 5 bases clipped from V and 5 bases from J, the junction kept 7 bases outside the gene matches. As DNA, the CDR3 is TGTGCCAGTAGTTTCCGGACAGGGGGCCGCGAGACCCAGTACTTC. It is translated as CASSFRTGGRETQYF. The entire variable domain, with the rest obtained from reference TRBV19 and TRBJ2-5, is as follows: DGGITQSPKYLFRKEGQNVTLSCEQNLNHDAMYWYRQDPGQGLRLIYYSQIVNDFQKGDIAEGYSVSREKKESFPLTVTSAQKNPTAFYLCASSFRTGGRETQYFGPGTRLLVL.

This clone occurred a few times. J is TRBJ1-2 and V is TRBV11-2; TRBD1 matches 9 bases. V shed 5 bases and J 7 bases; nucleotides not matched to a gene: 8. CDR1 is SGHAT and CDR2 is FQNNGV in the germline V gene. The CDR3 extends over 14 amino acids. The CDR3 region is CASSLQQGATGYTF. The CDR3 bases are TGTGCCAGCAGCCTACAACAGGGGGCGACTGGCTACACCTTC.

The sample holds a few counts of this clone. CDR3 amino acids: CATFSRGGRSDTQYF. CDR3 nucleotide sequence: TGTGCCACCTTCTCACGGGGGGGGCGGTCAGATACGCAGTATTTT. The V call is TRBV28, the J call TRBJ2-3; 8 bases match TRBD2. This CDR3 is 15 amino acids long. Germline-derived CDR1 and CDR2 are MDHEN and SYDVKM. V lost 10 bases, J lost 4 bases, and 13 bases stayed unmatched.

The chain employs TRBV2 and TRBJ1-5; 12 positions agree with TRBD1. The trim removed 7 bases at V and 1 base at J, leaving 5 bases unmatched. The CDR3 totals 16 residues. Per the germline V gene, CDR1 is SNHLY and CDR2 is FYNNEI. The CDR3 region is CASKGTGGLSNQPQHF. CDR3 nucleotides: TGTGCCAGCAAGGGGACAGGGGGCTTAAGCAATCAGCCCCAGCATTTT.

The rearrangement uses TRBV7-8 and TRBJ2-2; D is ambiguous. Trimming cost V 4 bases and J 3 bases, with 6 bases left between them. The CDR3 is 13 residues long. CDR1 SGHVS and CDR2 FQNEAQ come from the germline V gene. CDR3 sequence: CASSSRHTGELFF. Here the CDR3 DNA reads TGTGCCAGCAGCTCCAGGCACACCGGGGAGCTGTTTTTT. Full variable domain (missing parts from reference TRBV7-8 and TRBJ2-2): GAGVSQSPRYKVAKRGQDVALRCDPISGHVSLFWYQQALGQGPEFLTYFQNEAQLDKSGLPSDRFFAERPEGSVSTLKIQRTQQEDSAVYLCASSSRHTGELFFGEGSRLTVL.

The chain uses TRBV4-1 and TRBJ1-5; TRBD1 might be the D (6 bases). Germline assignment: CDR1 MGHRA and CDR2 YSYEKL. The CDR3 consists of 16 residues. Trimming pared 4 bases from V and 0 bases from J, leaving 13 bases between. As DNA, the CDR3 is TGCGCCAGCAGCCTGCGTGGGGGACATAGCAATCAGCCCCAGCATTTT. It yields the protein CASSLRGGHSNQPQHF.

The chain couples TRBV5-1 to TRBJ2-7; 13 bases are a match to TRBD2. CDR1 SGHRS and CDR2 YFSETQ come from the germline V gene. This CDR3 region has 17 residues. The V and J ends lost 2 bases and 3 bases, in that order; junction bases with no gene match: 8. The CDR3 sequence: CASSFLRTSGGHYEQYF. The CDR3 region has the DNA TGCGCCAGCAGCTTCCTTAGGACTAGCGGGGGCCACTACGAGCAGTACTTC.

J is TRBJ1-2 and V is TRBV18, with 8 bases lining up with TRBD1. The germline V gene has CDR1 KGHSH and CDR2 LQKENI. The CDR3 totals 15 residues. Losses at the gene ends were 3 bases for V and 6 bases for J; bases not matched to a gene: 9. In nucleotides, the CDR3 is TGTGCCAGCTCACCTTTAAAGGACAGGGTCGATGGCTACACCTTC. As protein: CASSPLKDRVDGYTF.

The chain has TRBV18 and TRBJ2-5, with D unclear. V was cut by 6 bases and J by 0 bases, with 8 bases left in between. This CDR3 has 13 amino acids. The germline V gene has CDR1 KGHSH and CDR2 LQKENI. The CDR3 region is CASSHSDQETQYF. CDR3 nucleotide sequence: TGTGCCAGCTCCCACAGTGACCAAGAGACCCAGTACTTC.

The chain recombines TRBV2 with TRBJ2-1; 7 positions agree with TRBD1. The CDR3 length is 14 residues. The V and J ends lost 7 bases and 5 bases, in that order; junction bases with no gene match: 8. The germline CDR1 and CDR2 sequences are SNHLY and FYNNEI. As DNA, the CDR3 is TGTGCCAGCAACTCCAACGGACAGGACAATGAGCAGTTCTTC. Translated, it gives CASNSNGQDNEQFF.

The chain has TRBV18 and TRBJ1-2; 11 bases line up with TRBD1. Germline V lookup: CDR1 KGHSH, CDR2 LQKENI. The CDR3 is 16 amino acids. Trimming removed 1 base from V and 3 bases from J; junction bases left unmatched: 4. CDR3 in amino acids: CASSPLGQGDDYGYTF. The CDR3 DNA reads TGTGCCAGCTCACCACTGGGACAGGGGGACGACTATGGCTACACCTTC.

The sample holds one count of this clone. In nucleotides, the CDR3 is TGTGCCAGCAGCTTAGAACAGAACTATGGCTACACCTTC. It specifies CASSLEQNYGYTF. The V call is TRBV7-2, the J call TRBJ1-2, with no clear D. The CDR3 has 13 residues. With 1 base removed from V and 2 bases from J, the gap between germline ends came to 5 bases. CDR1 and CDR2 (germline): SGHTA, FQGNSA.

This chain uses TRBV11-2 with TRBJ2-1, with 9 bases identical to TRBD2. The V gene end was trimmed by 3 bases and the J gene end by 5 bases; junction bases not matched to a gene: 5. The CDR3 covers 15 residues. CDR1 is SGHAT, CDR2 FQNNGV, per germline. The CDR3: CASSFQRGEHNEQFF. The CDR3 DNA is TGTGCCAGCAGCTTTCAGCGGGGGGAACACAATGAGCAGTTCTTC.

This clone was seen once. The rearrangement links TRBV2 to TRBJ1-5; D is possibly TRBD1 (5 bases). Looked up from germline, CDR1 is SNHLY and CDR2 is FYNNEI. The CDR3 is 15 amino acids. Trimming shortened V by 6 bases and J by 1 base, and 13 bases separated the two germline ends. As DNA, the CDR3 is TGTGCCAGCAGCGGGGGGATAGTCAGCAATCAGCCCCAGCATTTT. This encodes CASSGGIVSNQPQHF. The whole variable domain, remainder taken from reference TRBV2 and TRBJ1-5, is EPEVTQTPSHQVTQMGQEVILRCVPISNHLYFYWYRQILGQKVEFLVSFYNNEISEKSEIFDDQFSVERPDGSNFTLKIRSTKLEDSAMYFCASSGGIVSNQPQHFGDGTRLSIL.

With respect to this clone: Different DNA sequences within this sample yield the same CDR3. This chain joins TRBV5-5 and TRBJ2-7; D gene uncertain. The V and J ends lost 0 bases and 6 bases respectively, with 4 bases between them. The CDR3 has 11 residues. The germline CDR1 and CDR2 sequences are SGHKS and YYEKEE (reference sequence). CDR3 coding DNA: TGTGCCAGCAGCTTGGCCGGCGAGCAGTACTTC. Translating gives CASSLAGEQYF.

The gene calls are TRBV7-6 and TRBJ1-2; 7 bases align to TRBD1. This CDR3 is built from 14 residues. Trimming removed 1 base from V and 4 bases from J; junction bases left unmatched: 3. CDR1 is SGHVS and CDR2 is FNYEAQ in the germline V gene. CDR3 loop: CASSLGQGFYGYTF. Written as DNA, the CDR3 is TGTGCCAGCAGCTTAGGACAGGGATTCTATGGCTACACCTTC.

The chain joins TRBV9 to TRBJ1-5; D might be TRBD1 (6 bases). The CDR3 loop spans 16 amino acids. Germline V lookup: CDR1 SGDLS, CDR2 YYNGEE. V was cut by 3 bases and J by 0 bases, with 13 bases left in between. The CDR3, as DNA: TGTGCCAGCAGCGGGGGACAACGTTATAGCAATCAGCCCCAGCATTTT. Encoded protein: CASSGGQRYSNQPQHF.

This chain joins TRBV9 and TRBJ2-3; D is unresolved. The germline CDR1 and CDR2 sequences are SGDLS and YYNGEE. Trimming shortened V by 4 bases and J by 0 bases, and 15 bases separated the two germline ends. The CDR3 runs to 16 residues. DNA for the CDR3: TGTGCCAGCAGCACTGAACCACGAACTAGCACAGATACGCAGTATTTT. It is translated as CASSTEPRTSTDTQYF. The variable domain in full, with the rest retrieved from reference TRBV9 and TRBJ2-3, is DSGVTQTPKHLITATGQRVTLRCSPRSGDLSVYWYQQSLDQGLQFLIQYYNGEERAKGNILERFSAQQFPDLHSELNLSSLELGDSALYFCASSTEPRTSTDTQYFGPGTRLTVL.

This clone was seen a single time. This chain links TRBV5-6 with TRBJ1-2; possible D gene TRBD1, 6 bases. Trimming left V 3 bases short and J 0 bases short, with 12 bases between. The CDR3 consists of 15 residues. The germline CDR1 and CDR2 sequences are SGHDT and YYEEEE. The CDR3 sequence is CASSYGQTTNYGYTF. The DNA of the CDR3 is TGTGCCAGCAGCTATGGACAGACTACTAACTATGGCTACACCTTC. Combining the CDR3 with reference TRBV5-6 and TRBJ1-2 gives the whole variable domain DAGVTQSPTHLIKTRGQQVTLRCSPKSGHDTVSWYQQALGQGPQFIFQYYEEEERQRGNFPDRFSGHQFPNYSSELNVNALLLGDSALYLCASSYGQTTNYGYTFGSGTRLTVV.